The source of this T cell receptor beta chain is a study of radiation and T cells in renal cell carcinoma. From germline, CDR1 is SQVTM and CDR2 ANQGSEA. The germline V and J ends were trimmed by 3 bases and 5 bases, with 13 bases remaining between them. This CDR3 is built from 14 residues. The data were produced by immunoSEQ multiplex PCR, yet TCRdb's version contains in-frame clones alone and is incomplete. The sample has some 150,000 clones; approximately 86% are singletons. The time point was: blood 4 weeks post-SBRT, at nephrectomy. Treatment meaning: 15 Gy SBRT to primary tumor, nephrectomy 4 weeks later.

The source is a woman aged 50 to 65 with renal cell carcinoma. The rearrangement joins TRBV29-1 to TRBJ2-2; D is possibly TRBD1 (6 bases). Here the sequenced sample was blood, taken from a patient whose treatment included radiotherapy and nephrectomy. The CDR3 nucleotides are TGCAGCGTTGAGTGGGGGCCAGGGACCGGGGAGCTGTTTTTT. Translating it yields CSVEWGPGTGELFF.